The 4 T cell receptor beta chains reported below all come from one sample, sequenced in a study of post-analysis software for immune sequencing data. These receptors have no known antigen. Sequencing libraries made from TCR beta cDNA carried unique molecular identifiers. TCRdb used MiXCR to reprocess the PCR reads, holding one entry per CDR3 protein. The sample holds roughly 600,000 distinct CDR3 sequences, roughly 46% seen once. General study findings and limits: The study found TRBV5-6, TRBV5-1 and TRBV20-1 among 5 or 6 TRBV segments more frequent in patients than controls.

The sequenced material came from blood. The receptors here all came from a girl aged 5 to 17 with multiple sclerosis.

The chain has TRBV20-1 and TRBJ2-7; 8 bases line up with TRBD1. Germline V gene lookup returns CDR1 DFQATT and CDR2 SNEGSKA (reference sequence). V was pared by 0 bases and J by 2 bases, with 3 bases of the junction left unmatched. This CDR3 region has 14 residues. The CDR3 DNA is TGCAGTGCTAGAGAGGGGGACAGGCCCTACGAGCAGTACTTC. Amino acid sequence: CSAREGDRPYEQYF.

This rearrangement joins TRBV10-3 to TRBJ2-7; D remains unclear. This CDR3 spans 14 amino acids. Germline V gives CDR1 ENHRY, CDR2 SYGVKD. V lost 4 bases, J lost 0 bases, and 10 bases lay in between. The CDR3 DNA sequence: TGTGCCATCAGTGTAGGAGACGCCTCCTACGAGCAGTACTTC. It encodes CAISVGDASYEQYF.

The chain carries TRBV9 and TRBJ2-1; a possible D gene is TRBD2 (6 bases). CDR1 SGDLS and CDR2 YYNGEE come from the germline V gene. V was cut by 0 bases and J by 12 bases, with 13 bases left in between. The CDR3 loop spans 13 amino acids. The CDR3 nucleotides are TGTGCCAGCAGCGTAGATGGGGGGATCGGGCAGTTCTTC. Encoded protein: CASSVDGGIGQFF.

The chain couples TRBV12-3 or TRBV12-4 to TRBJ2-1, with TRBD1 matching 10 bases. The trim removed 4 bases at V and 6 bases at J, leaving 6 bases unmatched. This CDR3 spans 15 amino acids. Written as DNA, the CDR3 is TGTGCCAGCAGTTCGTTGGGGACAGGGGCCAATGAGCAGTTCTTC. Translation gives CASSSLGTGANEQFF.